Shown below are 14 T cell receptor beta chains from a single sample sequenced in a study of beta chain features in type 1 diabetes. Broader study findings: When Type 1 diabetes patients were examined, their TCRB CDR3s proved moderately but significantly shorter in all four CD4+ subsets.

These TCRs are of unknown antigen specificity. What was sequenced were expressed TCRB transcripts, since all of the isolated RNA had been reverse transcribed. TCRdb keeps only in-frame clones here, not all; method: immunoSEQ multiplex PCR. The sample has over 650,000 clones, roughly 13% seen once. Sequencing was done on a sample of naive CD4+ T cells from blood. These receptor sequences come from a man aged 18 to 30 with type 1 diabetes.

This clone showed up just a few times. The genes are TRBV7-2 and TRBJ2-3; 11 nucleotides line up with TRBD2. Germline V gene data show CDR1 as SGHTA and CDR2 as FQGNSA. Trimming removed 5 bases from V and 6 bases from J; junction bases left unmatched: 7. The CDR3 runs to 15 residues. DNA for the CDR3: TGTGCCAGCAGCCTCGTGGCTAGCGGGGGGGATACGCAGTATTTT. This translates into CASSLVASGGDTQYF.

This clone was counted between two and nine times. V usage is TRBV19 and J usage is TRBJ2-7, with TRBD2 as a possible D gene (7 bases). The CDR3 totals 14 residues. The germline CDR1 and CDR2 sequences are LNHDA and SQIVND (reference sequence). V dropped 7 bases and J dropped 2 bases, with 15 bases sitting between them. CDR3 sequence: CASTNSGGTYEQYF. DNA of the CDR3: TGTGCCAGTACCAACTCGGGGGGCACCTACGAGCAGTACTTC.

The chain carries TRBV7-2 and TRBJ2-1; 8 bases line up with TRBD2. The CDR3 totals 16 residues. V lost 5 bases to trimming and J lost 3 bases; unmatched junction nucleotides: 9. Germline CDR1 reads SGHTA; CDR2 reads FQGNSA. The CDR3 DNA reads as TGTGCCAGCAGCCCTCGGGGTAGCGGGAACTACAATGAGCAGTTCTTC. Amino acids: CASSPRGSGNYNEQFF.

This clone was seen only a few times. V usage is TRBV4-3 and J usage is TRBJ2-2; D is uncertain. CDR3 length: 19 residues. Germline-derived CDR1 and CDR2 are LGHNA and YSLEER. The V and J ends lost 1 base and 0 bases respectively, with 18 bases between them. The CDR3 here is CASSQGRFVGPANTGELFF. The CDR3 DNA reads TGCGCCAGCAGCCAAGGACGGTTTGTTGGGCCGGCGAACACCGGGGAGCTGTTTTTT.

A few counts support this clone. V and J are TRBV5-8 and TRBJ2-6, with a tentative D call TRBD1 (6 bases). The length of the CDR3 is 16 residues. Per germline, CDR1 SGHTS and CDR2 YDEGEE. V lost 4 bases, J lost 0 bases, and 11 bases lay in between. The CDR3 nucleotides are TGTGCCAGCAGCGGGACATCCAACTCTGGGGCCAACGTCCTGACTTTC. It specifies CASSGTSNSGANVLTF.

The chain employs TRBV29-1 and TRBJ1-2; no reliable D call. Germline V gene lookup returns CDR1 SQVTM and CDR2 ANQGSEA. This CDR3 comprises 11 residues. V shed 4 bases and J shed 4 bases, with 7 bases lying between them. The CDR3 region has the DNA TGCAGCGTTGTAGAGCGCTATGGCTACACCTTC. Residues: CSVVERYGYTF. Using reference TRBV29-1 and TRBJ1-2 for the parts outside the CDR3, the full variable domain is SAVISQKPSRDICQRGTSLTIQCQVDSQVTMMFWYRQQPGQSLTLIATANQGSEATYESGFVIDKFPISRPNLTFSTLTVSNMSPEDSSIYLCSVVERYGYTFGSGTRLTVV.

J is TRBJ2-2 and V is TRBV18; 12 bases map to TRBD2. The germline V gene has CDR1 KGHSH and CDR2 LQKENI. CDR3 length equals 15 residues. V shed 5 bases and J 6 bases; nucleotides not matched to a gene: 4. CDR3 coding DNA: TGTGCCAGCTCAGCGGGACTAGCGGGTGCCGGGGAGCTGTTTTTT. Translating gives CASSAGLAGAGELFF.

In its sample, this clone was seen a few times. V is TRBV10-3 and J is TRBJ2-3; D may be TRBD2 (6 bases). The germline V gene has CDR1 ENHRY and CDR2 SYGVKD. V lost 3 bases, J lost 9 bases, and 16 bases lay in between. The CDR3 loop spans 14 amino acids. The chain's CDR3 is CAISDGTLNWTQYF. For the CDR3, the DNA is TGTGCCATCAGTGACGGGACTCTCAATTGGACGCAGTATTTT.

This clone came up a few times. V usage is TRBV28 and J usage is TRBJ2-2, with 9 bases fitting TRBD2. This CDR3 has 15 amino acids. The junction had 7 bases not matched to a gene; V was cut back by 5 bases and J by 6 bases. Germline CDR1 reads MDHEN; CDR2 reads SYDVKM. For the CDR3, the DNA is TGTGCCAGCAGTACCAGCGGGGGGTTGGCCGGGGAGCTGTTTTTT. Encoded protein: CASSTSGGLAGELFF.

V is TRBV25-1 and J is TRBJ1-1; tentative D call: TRBD1 (5 bases). V lost 4 bases and J lost 10, with 16 bases in between. CDR3 length equals 13 residues. CDR1 is MGHDK, CDR2 SYGVNS, per germline. The CDR3 DNA is TGTGCCAGCAGTGCCCCATGGGGGGGGATAGCTTTCTTT. Translating it yields CASSAPWGGIAFF.

This clone has a handful of counts. The chain links TRBV30 to TRBJ1-1, with TRBD1 as a possible D gene (5 bases). V lost 5 bases and J lost 0, with 16 bases in between. This CDR3 has 15 residues. Germline CDR1 is GTSNPN and CDR2 is SVGIG (reference sequence). CDR3: CAWGKTGLLNTEAFF. In DNA, the CDR3 is TGTGCCTGGGGTAAGACGGGACTGCTGAACACTGAAGCTTTCTTT. Drawing the rest from reference TRBV30 and TRBJ1-1, the complete variable domain is SQTIHQWPATLVQPVGSPLSLECTVEGTSNPNLYWYRQAAGRGLQLLFYSVGIGQISSEVPQNLSASRPQDRQFILSSKKLLLSDSGFYLCAWGKTGLLNTEAFFGQGTRLTVV.

This clone turned up a few times. V and J are TRBV6-5 and TRBJ2-3; the D is unclear. Germline CDR1 is MNHEY and CDR2 is SVGAGI. V was clipped by 10 bases and J by 7 bases, with 9 bases between them. This CDR3 spans 10 amino acids. The chain's CDR3 is CATGLNTQYF. The CDR3 DNA is TGTGCCACCGGGTTGAATACGCAGTATTTT.

This clone showed up just a few times. V usage is TRBV2 and J usage is TRBJ2-2, with 8 bases aligning to TRBD1. The CDR3 length is 14 residues. CDR1 and CDR2 (germline): SNHLY, FYNNEI. The junction had 6 bases not matched to a gene; V was cut back by 10 bases and J by 2 bases. The chain's CDR3 is CATKGQENTGELFF. CDR3 in DNA: TGTGCCACCAAGGGACAGGAAAACACCGGGGAGCTGTTTTTT.

The rearrangement uses TRBV29-1 and TRBJ2-3, with D hard to call. The germline V gene has CDR1 SQVTM and CDR2 ANQGSEA. This CDR3 contains 12 residues. Trimming removed 6 bases from V and 2 bases from J, with 9 bases in between. This CDR3 is CSVMPFTDTQYF. The CDR3 region has the DNA TGCAGCGTGATGCCCTTCACAGATACGCAGTATTTT.